This is a list of T cell receptor beta chains from one sample in a study of shared T cell receptors in the human thymus. TCRdb's table, derived via immunoSEQ multiplex PCR, lists solely in-frame clones and lacks some. Here the sample spans 640,000 or so clones, about 89% being singletons. These same records also appear under a second study, on human thymus T cells.

The sequenced sample was thymocytes. Receptors were obtained from a boy younger than two with a congenital heart defect. Both conserved end residues are part of each CDR3. Each record gives: CDR3 protein, CDR3 DNA, clone size, V gene, D gene, J gene. The D gene is left open where the match is weak. Size is omitted from some rows. Given values are once, few, many or a class for expanded clones.

CASSEFRLGGGSTDTQYF TGTGCCAGCAGTGAGTTTCGGCTCGGGGGAGGAAGCACAGATACGCAGTATTTT - TRBV2 - TRBJ2-3
CASSKGQGYEQYF TGTGCCAGCAGTAAAGGACAGGGTTACGAGCAGTACTTC - TRBV28 TRBD1 TRBJ2-7
CASSLERVGERRETQYF TGTGCCAGCAGCTTGGAAAGGGTAGGGGAACGTCGAGAGACCCAGTACTTC - TRBV5-5 - TRBJ2-5
CASSQGTPPPYEQYF TGCGCCAGCAGCCAAGGGACACCCCCCCCCTACGAGCAGTACTTC once TRBV4-1 - TRBJ2-7
CASSQESRDYGYTF TGTGCCAGCAGCCAAGAGTCGAGGGACTATGGCTACACCTTC - TRBV14 - TRBJ1-2
CASSLADGSLRGTGELFF TGCGCCAGCAGCTTGGCCGACGGCAGTCTCCGGGGCACCGGGGAGCTGTTTTTT - TRBV5-1 - TRBJ2-2
CASSPPLANDEQYF TGTGCCAGCAGCCCCCCCCTAGCGAATGACGAGCAGTACTTC - TRBV11-2 - TRBJ2-7
CASSLGLAGGRAYEQYF TGCGCCAGCAGCTTGGGACTAGCGGGAGGTCGGGCCTACGAGCAGTACTTC - TRBV5-1 TRBD2 TRBJ2-7
CASSLRTGRGTEAFF TGTGCCAGCTCACTACGGACAGGGAGAGGGACTGAAGCTTTCTTT - TRBV18 TRBD1 TRBJ1-1
CASSLWQGGYEQYF TGCGCCAGCAGCTTGTGGCAGGGGGGCTACGAGCAGTACTTC - TRBV5-1 - TRBJ2-7
CASSQGLGNNEQFF TGTGCCAGCAGCCAAGGCCTGGGCAACAATGAGCAGTTCTTC - TRBV14 - TRBJ2-1
CAISAYGTEYEQYF TGTGCCATCAGTGCGTACGGGACAGAATACGAGCAGTACTTC - TRBV10-3 TRBD1 TRBJ2-7
CASSQGLADSYNEQFF TGCGCCAGCAGCCAAGGACTAGCGGACTCCTACAATGAGCAGTTCTTC - TRBV4-3 TRBD2 TRBJ2-1
CATRGPSLAQHF TGTGCCACTAGGGGCCCGAGTTTGGCCCAGCATTTT - TRBV19 - TRBJ1-5
CASSQNRDRSYNEQFF TGCGCCAGCAGCCAAAACCGGGACAGAAGCTACAATGAGCAGTTCTTC - TRBV4-3 TRBD1 TRBJ2-1
CASSPAPSSGSSYEQFF TGTGCCAGCAGTCCAGCCCCCTCATCCGGGAGTAGTTATGAGCAGTTCTTC once TRBV27 - TRBJ2-1
CSVSSGNTIYF TGCAGCGTCAGCTCTGGAAACACCATATATTTT - TRBV29-1 - TRBJ1-3
CASRGQVNTEAFF TGTGCCAGCAGGGGACAGGTGAACACTGAAGCTTTCTTT - TRBV6-5 TRBD1 TRBJ1-1
CASSTTGANYGYTF TGCGCCAGCAGCACGACAGGGGCTAACTATGGCTACACCTTC - TRBV7-9 TRBD1 TRBJ1-2
CASSILPGSPLDSNQPQHF TGTGCCAGTAGTATCCTGCCGGGTTCCCCTTTGGATAGCAATCAGCCCCAGCATTTT - TRBV19 - TRBJ1-5
CASSHGNTEAFF TGCGCCAGCAGTCACGGGAACACTGAAGCTTTCTTT once TRBV23-1 - TRBJ1-1
CASSLRWVAGALTGELFF TGTGCCAGCAGCCTGCGCTGGGTAGCGGGGGCCCTCACCGGGGAGCTGTTTTTT - TRBV5-6 TRBD2 TRBJ2-2
CASSIHRGRRDTEAFF TGTGCCAGTAGTATCCACAGGGGGCGCCGGGACACTGAAGCTTTCTTT once TRBV19 TRBD1 TRBJ1-1
CASSSGTGVMETQYF TGTGCCAGCAGCTCCGGGACAGGGGTGATGGAGACCCAGTACTTC - TRBV13 TRBD1 TRBJ2-5
CASSPPGEGWSSGGARTRNEQFF TGTGCCAGCAGTCCCCCCGGGGAGGGTTGGAGTAGCGGGGGGGCCAGAACGCGCAATGAGCAGTTCTTC - TRBV27 TRBD2 TRBJ2-1
CASGLGGSYEQYF TGTGCCAGCGGCCTGGGGGGCTCCTACGAGCAGTACTTC - TRBV7-2 - TRBJ2-7
CASRRGDSSSYNEQFF TGCGCCAGCAGACGCGGGGACTCAAGCTCCTACAATGAGCAGTTCTTC - TRBV4-3 - TRBJ2-1
CASSTGTGGTDTQYF TGTGCCAGCAGCACCGGGACAGGGGGAACAGATACGCAGTATTTT few TRBV28 TRBD1 TRBJ2-3
CASSLSFRVAYEQYF TGTGCCAGCAGTTTATCGTTCAGGGTAGCCTACGAGCAGTACTTC - TRBV27 - TRBJ2-7
CASSWPVNQPQHF TGTGCCAGCAGTTGGCCAGTAAACCAGCCCCAGCATTTT - TRBV28 - TRBJ1-5
CASSETGGSYEQYF TGTGCCAGCAGTGAGACAGGGGGCTCCTACGAGCAGTACTTC once TRBV25-1 TRBD1 TRBJ2-7
CASSQLAGGATYEQYF TGTGCCAGCAGCCAACTAGCGGGGGGCGCAACCTACGAGCAGTACTTC once TRBV4-2 TRBD2 TRBJ2-7
CASSQVFPVGASHSGNTIYF TGTGCCAGCAGCCAAGTTTTTCCGGTGGGGGCGTCCCACTCTGGAAACACCATATATTTT - TRBV14 - TRBJ1-3
CASSEGRGVQPQHF TGCGCCAGCAGTGAAGGCAGGGGGGTGCAGCCCCAGCATTTT - TRBV10-1 TRBD1 TRBJ1-5
CASSQNRVQETQYF TGTGCCAGCAGCCAAAATCGGGTGCAAGAGACCCAGTACTTC - TRBV4-2 - TRBJ2-5
CASSFRQGGTGELFF TGTGCCAGCAGTTTTAGGCAGGGGGGCACCGGGGAGCTGTTTTTT - TRBV28 - TRBJ2-2
CASSYRLAADTQYF TGTGCCAGCAGTTATAGACTAGCGGCAGATACGCAGTATTTT - TRBV6-6 TRBD2 TRBJ2-3
CASSDPRQAEKLFF TGTGCCAGCAGTGACCCTAGACAGGCCGAAAAACTGTTTTTT - TRBV6-1 - TRBJ1-4
CASSDPGGYEQYF TGTGCCAGCAGTGACCCAGGGGGCTACGAGCAGTACTTC - TRBV6-1 TRBD1 TRBJ2-7
CASSHQPSSGLPREKLFF TGTGCCAGCAGCCACCAACCATCCTCGGGACTCCCAAGGGAAAAACTGTTTTTT - TRBV5-6 - TRBJ1-4
CSVEGNLLQNTEAFF TGCAGCGTTGAAGGTAATCTTTTACAGAACACTGAAGCTTTCTTT - TRBV29-1 - TRBJ1-1
CASSQGHSLLPPLHF TGCGCCAGCAGCCAAGGGCACAGCTTACTTCCACCCCTCCACTTT - TRBV4-3 - TRBJ1-6
CASSWDRDQPQHF TGTGCCAGCAGTTGGGACAGGGACCAGCCCCAGCATTTT once TRBV27 TRBD1 TRBJ1-5
CSVERRTGGRNTEAFF TGCAGCGTTGAAAGGCGGACAGGGGGCCGTAACACTGAAGCTTTCTTT - TRBV29-1 TRBD1 TRBJ1-1
CASSIASYGDQPQHF TGTGCCAGTAGTATAGCCTCTTACGGTGATCAGCCCCAGCATTTT - TRBV19 - TRBJ1-5
CASKRKDTQYF TGTGCCAGCAAGCGTAAAGATACGCAGTATTTT - TRBV6-6 - TRBJ2-3
CASSLTSDLNEQFF TGTGCCAGCAGCCTGACTAGCGATCTTAATGAGCAGTTCTTC - TRBV6-4 TRBD2 TRBJ2-1
CASRPRARGEKLFF TGTGCCAGCAGGCCCAGGGCCCGTGGTGAAAAACTGTTTTTT few TRBV27 - TRBJ1-4
CASSIPGQTYTEAFF TGTGCCAGTAGTATACCAGGACAGACTTACACTGAAGCTTTCTTT - TRBV19 - TRBJ1-1
CSVDREGKLFF TGCAGCGTTGACCGGGAGGGCAAACTGTTTTTT few TRBV29-1 - TRBJ1-4
CASTLDRDHRGYTF TGTGCCAGCACCCTGGACAGGGACCATAGGGGCTACACCTTC - TRBV5-6 TRBD1 TRBJ1-2
CASRNVGGWFF TGTGCCAGCAGGAACGTAGGCGGTTGGTTCTTC - TRBV7-9 - TRBJ2-1
CASSNGTPITDTQYF TGTGCCAGCAGCAACGGGACACCTATCACAGATACGCAGTATTTT once TRBV21-1 - TRBJ2-3